The 10 T cell receptor beta chains below were found in one sample sequenced in a study of control samples from healthy donors and cancer patients. Here immunoSEQ multiplex PCR was the method, and the copy in TCRdb shows in-frame clones only, minus some. This table has around 110,000 clones, approximately 90% appearing once. Sequencing was done on a sample of blood. Receptors were obtained from a woman in her 70s in good health.

This chain links TRBV6-1 with TRBJ1-5; the D is unclear. Trimming shortened V by 0 bases and J by 10 bases, and 10 bases separated the two germline ends. The CDR3 has 13 amino acids. The germline CDR1 and CDR2 sequences are MNHNS and SASEGT. CDR3 coding DNA: TGTGCCAGCAGTGAAGCGCTTCGGAGACCCCAGCATTTT. It translates to CASSEALRRPQHF.

V is TRBV2 and J is TRBJ1-2, with D possibly matching TRBD1 (6 bases). CDR3 size: 13 residues. The germline CDR1 and CDR2 sequences are SNHLY and FYNNEI. V was cut by 5 bases and J by 2 bases, with 9 bases left in between. The CDR3 here is CASSKDSNYGYTF. The CDR3, as DNA: TGTGCCAGCAGTAAGGACAGCAACTATGGCTACACCTTC. The whole variable domain, remainder taken from reference TRBV2 and TRBJ1-2, is EPEVTQTPSHQVTQMGQEVILRCVPISNHLYFYWYRQILGQKVEFLVSFYNNEISEKSEIFDDQFSVERPDGSNFTLKIRSTKLEDSAMYFCASSKDSNYGYTFGSGTRLTVV.

The chain joins TRBV5-4 to TRBJ1-1; D is perhaps TRBD1 (5 bases). The CDR3 totals 14 residues. The germline gives CDR1 SGHNT, CDR2 YYREEE (reference sequence). V lost 0 bases to trimming and J lost 3 bases, with 9 bases between them. As DNA, the CDR3 is TGTGCCAGCAGCTTGGGGGGGTTGGACACTGAAGCTTTCTTT. Amino acids: CASSLGGLDTEAFF.

The rearrangement links TRBV6-5 to TRBJ2-7; D unclear. CDR1 is MNHEY, CDR2 SVGAGI, per germline. This CDR3 has 13 amino acids. Trimming cost V 5 bases and J 6 bases, with 14 bases left between them. The CDR3 sequence: CASSTQPASEQYF. The DNA of the CDR3 is TGTGCCAGCAGTACGCAGCCCGCCAGCGAGCAGTACTTC.

The chain is built from TRBV7-3 and TRBJ1-1; D is unresolved. Germline-derived CDR1 and CDR2 are SGHTA and FQGTGA. The CDR3 covers 13 residues. The ends were cut back, 5 bases at V and 0 bases at J, with 7 bases in the middle. The CDR3 sequence is CASSRTVNTEAFF. The CDR3 DNA reads as TGTGCCAGCAGCCGGACGGTGAACACTGAAGCTTTCTTT. The whole variable domain, remainder taken from reference TRBV7-3 and TRBJ1-1, is GAGVSQTPSNKVTEKGKYVELRCDPISGHTALYWYRQSLGQGPEFLIYFQGTGAADDSGLPNDRFFAVRPEGSVSTLKIQRTERGDSAVYLCASSRTVNTEAFFGQGTRLTVV.

This chain uses TRBV6-2 or TRBV6-3 with TRBJ1-1, with unresolved D. The germline V gene has CDR1 MNHEY and CDR2 SVGEGT. There are 13 residues in the CDR3. Trimming removed 6 bases from V and 8 bases from J, with 16 bases in between. CDR3 coding DNA: TGTGCCAGCAGCCCGACCCGAACGGGCGAAGCTTTCTTT. This translates into CASSPTRTGEAFF.

The rearrangement links TRBV19 to TRBJ2-7; D remains unclear. From germline, CDR1 is LNHDA and CDR2 SQIVND (reference sequence). CDR3 size: 13 residues. Deletions cut 6 bases from V and 0 bases from J, with 9 bases between. The DNA of the CDR3 is TGTGCCAGTAGCCCTACCCTCTCCTACGAGCAGTACTTC. It is translated as CASSPTLSYEQYF.

The chain has TRBV19 and TRBJ2-6; D is uncertain. The CDR3 is 13 amino acids. V gave up 5 bases and J gave up 1 base, with 3 bases separating them. In germline, CDR1 is LNHDA, CDR2 SQIVND (reference sequence). In DNA, the CDR3 is TGTGCCAGTAGTCGTTCTGGGGCCAACGTCCTGACTTTC. It is translated as CASSRSGANVLTF.

The chain combines TRBV3-1 (or the pseudogene TRBV3-2) with TRBJ1-1; D is undetermined. The germline gives CDR1 LGHDT, CDR2 YNNKEL (reference sequence). Trimming took 1 base from V and 0 from J, leaving 9 bases between them. This CDR3 region has 15 residues. This CDR3 reads CASSQVISLNTEAFF. The CDR3 coding sequence is TGTGCCAGCAGCCAAGTGATATCTCTGAACACTGAAGCTTTCTTT.

Only one count was recorded for this clone. The CDR3 protein is CASSHHDNDEQYF. CDR3 nucleotide sequence: TGCGCCAGCAGTCACCACGACAACGACGAGCAGTACTTC. The J gene is TRBJ2-7, the V gene TRBV23-1; D ambiguous. TRBV23-1 is classed as an ORF, of uncertain function. This CDR3 has 13 amino acids. Trimming took off 3 bases at V and 5 bases at J, with 11 bases between the two ends.